The present TCR beta chain was sequenced within a study of blood T cell repertoires in COVID-19. For the study at large: From the United States, Italy and Spain came samples of acute and convalescent COVID-19. T cells, B-cell-depleted T cells, or PBMCs provided the cDNA or gDNA that served as material.

Looked up from germline, CDR1 is SGHVS and CDR2 is FQNEAQ. V was cut by 4 bases and J by 5 bases, with 9 bases left in between. The CDR3 loop spans 13 amino acids. As originally analysed: Quantification of nucleated cells was approximated via reference gene primer amplification. Data came from immunoSEQ multiplex PCR; TCRdb stores just in-frame clones and leaves some out. V and J calls and clone size come straight from that table; D and trimming were deduced from the DNA. The sample comprises under 250,000 clones, roughly 88% of which are singletons, and around 30% rests with the top ten. The chain uses TRBV7-8 and TRBJ2-1, with D possibly being TRBD2 (6 bases). The sequence was collected from a man in his forties or fifties with acute or convalescent COVID-19. Sequencing was done on a sample of peripheral blood. The DNA for the CDR3 is TGTGCCAGCAGCTCCGGGACTCACAATGAGCAGTTCTTC. It codes for CASSSGTHNEQFF.